What follows are 29 T cell receptor beta chains derived from one specimen sequenced in a study of T cell responses to AZD1222 COVID-19 vaccine. The repertoire was sequenced with immunoSEQ multiplex PCR; TCRdb's copy has only in-frame clones and lacks some. The sample carries around 210,000 clones, approximately 94% recorded once. The specimen comprised peripheral blood, sampled 28 days after the second dose of the MenACWY control vaccine. Receptor source: an adult who received the MenACWY meningococcal vaccine as a control.

This chain links TRBV6-4 with TRBJ2-2; 7 bases are shared with TRBD2. Germline trimming cut 4 bases from V and 7 bases from J; bases unmatched to any gene: 0. The CDR3 spans 12 residues. Germline CDR1 and CDR2: MRHNA and SNTAGT. CDR3 region: CASSGTSGELFF. Here the CDR3 DNA reads TGTGCCAGCAGTGGGACTAGCGGGGAGCTGTTTTTT.

This sequence joins TRBV10-2 and TRBJ2-7, with TRBD1 matching over 8 bases. The junction had 6 bases not matched to a gene; V was cut back by 6 bases and J by 5 bases. The CDR3 runs to 13 residues. From germline, CDR1 is WSHSY and CDR2 SAAADI. CDR3 sequence: CASRGTGVDEQYF. The CDR3 DNA follows: TGCGCCAGCAGGGGGACAGGAGTCGACGAGCAGTACTTC.

The chain joins TRBV29-1 to TRBJ2-3; 9 positions match TRBD1. This CDR3 comprises 14 residues. Germline CDR1 reads SQVTM; CDR2 reads ANQGSEA. The ends lost 7 bases at V and 3 bases at J; junction bases unmatched: 8. The CDR3 DNA reads as TGCAGCGCCCGAAAGGGACAGGGAACAGATACGCAGTATTTT. This codes for CSARKGQGTDTQYF.

The genes are TRBV2 and TRBJ1-5; D unresolved. The CDR3 spans 12 residues. Germline V gene lookup returns CDR1 SNHLY and CDR2 FYNNEI. V was pared by 7 bases and J by 2 bases, with 6 bases between. The CDR3 spells CASTRGNQPQHF. In nucleotides, the CDR3 is TGTGCCAGCACCCGAGGCAATCAGCCCCAGCATTTT.

The gene calls are TRBV7-6 and TRBJ2-5; D perhaps matches TRBD2 (7 bases). V lost 3 bases, J lost 4 bases, and 9 bases lay in between. The CDR3 has 13 amino acids. Germline CDR1 and CDR2: SGHVS and FNYEAQ. Here the CDR3 DNA reads TGTGCCAGCAGCTTCGGGGGGCCAGAGACCCAGTACTTC. It encodes CASSFGGPETQYF.

V is TRBV10-3 and J is TRBJ1-3; D gene unclear. V was clipped by 1 base and J by 7 bases, with 11 bases between them. The CDR3 spans 14 residues. Germline V gives CDR1 ENHRY, CDR2 SYGVKD. CDR3 region: CAISEFGPDNTIYF. Written as DNA, the CDR3 is TGTGCCATCAGTGAGTTCGGACCTGATAACACCATATATTTT.

The chain is built from TRBV20-1 and TRBJ1-2; no clear D gene. V lost 4 bases and J 2 bases, leaving 5 bases between the germline ends. CDR1 and CDR2 (germline): DFQATT, SNEGSKA (reference sequence). CDR3 length: 11 amino acids. The CDR3 reads CSAIENYGYTF. The CDR3 nucleotides read TGCAGTGCTATTGAAAACTATGGCTACACCTTC.

V usage is TRBV9 and J usage is TRBJ2-1; D tentatively reads TRBD1 or TRBD2 (5 bases each). CDR1 is SGDLS, CDR2 YYNGEE, per germline. Trimming took 4 bases from V and 6 from J, leaving 11 bases between them. The CDR3 runs 13 residues. This CDR3 reads CASSPRGGNEQFF. CDR3 coding DNA: TGTGCCAGCAGCCCCCGTGGGGGCAATGAGCAGTTCTTC.

V is TRBV19 and J is TRBJ2-7, with D unresolved. This CDR3 is 15 amino acids long. Germline V gene sequence: CDR1 LNHDA, CDR2 SQIVND (reference sequence). V gave up 2 bases and J gave up 0 bases, with 11 bases separating them. The CDR3 sequence is CASSIMDLPSYEQYF. In nucleotides, the CDR3 is TGTGCCAGTAGTATAATGGACCTCCCCTCCTACGAGCAGTACTTC.

The rearrangement joins TRBV13 to TRBJ2-7; no clear D. CDR1 and CDR2 (germline): PRHDT, FYEKMQ (reference sequence). The germline V and J ends were trimmed by 5 bases and 7 bases, with 21 bases remaining between them. The CDR3 runs to 15 residues. The CDR3 region has the DNA TGTGCCAGCAGCCCCCGACCAGGAATGACGGAAGAGCAGTACTTC. Translation gives CASSPRPGMTEEQYF.

The V and J genes are TRBV30 and TRBJ1-5; 10 bases agree with TRBD1. Trimming removed 5 bases from V and 0 bases from J; junction bases left unmatched: 4. CDR1 and CDR2 (germline): GTSNPN, SVGIG (reference sequence). The CDR3 is 15 amino acids. The CDR3 nucleotides read TGTGCCTGGGGGACAGGGGATTATAGCAATCAGCCCCAGCATTTT. It translates to CAWGTGDYSNQPQHF. Looking up the rest from reference TRBV30 and TRBJ1-5 gives the full variable domain: SQTIHQWPATLVQPVGSPLSLECTVEGTSNPNLYWYRQAAGRGLQLLFYSVGIGQISSEVPQNLSASRPQDRQFILSSKKLLLSDSGFYLCAWGTGDYSNQPQHFGDGTRLSIL.

This sequence joins TRBV29-1 and TRBJ1-1, with D maybe TRBD1 (5 bases). The CDR3 sequence is 12 residues long. V lost 6 bases and J lost 0, with 8 bases in between. Looked up from germline, CDR1 is SQVTM and CDR2 is ANQGSEA. CDR3 sequence (DNA): TGCAGCGTGACAGCCCTGAACACTGAAGCTTTCTTT. Amino acids: CSVTALNTEAFF.

The J gene is TRBJ2-7, the V gene TRBV19; 7 positions match TRBD1. Germline V gene data show CDR1 as LNHDA and CDR2 as SQIVND (reference sequence). J was trimmed by 2 bases and V by 1 base; bases with no gene match: 2. The CDR3 loop spans 14 amino acids. CDR3 loop: CASSIADRPYEQYF. CDR3 bases: TGTGCCAGTAGTATAGCGGACAGGCCCTACGAGCAGTACTTC. The entire variable domain, with the rest obtained from reference TRBV19 and TRBJ2-7, is as follows: DGGITQSPKYLFRKEGQNVTLSCEQNLNHDAMYWYRQDPGQGLRLIYYSQIVNDFQKGDIAEGYSVSREKKESFPLTVTSAQKNPTAFYLCASSIADRPYEQYFGPGTRLTVT.

The V gene is TRBV6-2 or TRBV6-3, the J gene TRBJ2-3; D may be TRBD1 (6 bases). V lost 4 bases, J lost 1 base, and 12 bases lay in between. CDR3 length: 15 amino acids. The germline gives CDR1 MNHEY, CDR2 SVGEGT. The CDR3 DNA sequence: TGTGCCAGCAGTTGGGACACGCGTGGCACAGATACGCAGTATTTT. Translating gives CASSWDTRGTDTQYF.

The CDR3 bases are TGTGCCAGCAGCTTAGCGGTCGCGGGGGATTACGAGCAGTACTTC. It yields the protein CASSLAVAGDYEQYF. The rearrangement uses TRBV7-6 and TRBJ2-7, with 7 bases fitting TRBD2. Germline V CDR1 and CDR2: SGHVS, FNYEAQ. The CDR3 has 15 residues. V was clipped by 0 bases and J by 4 bases; unmatched bases: 6. Based on the CDR3 plus reference TRBV7-6 and TRBJ2-7, the full variable domain is GAGVSQSPRYKVTKRGQDVALRCDPISGHVSLYWYRQALGQGPEFLTYFNYEAQQDKSGLPNDRFSAERPEGSISTLTIQRTEQRDSAMYRCASSLAVAGDYEQYFGPGTRLTVT.

The chain is built from TRBV27 and TRBJ2-1, with D uncertain. Germline V gene data show CDR1 as MNHEY and CDR2 as SMNVEV (reference sequence). V was pared by 5 bases and J by 5 bases, with 19 bases between. The CDR3 runs 16 residues. CDR3 DNA sequence: TGTGCCAGCAGTGATAGTCCACAACCTCGTGACAATGAGCAGTTCTTC. It translates to CASSDSPQPRDNEQFF.

The chain carries TRBV19 and TRBJ2-7, with D perhaps assigned TRBD1 or TRBD2 (5 bases each). Trimming pared 1 base from V and 0 bases from J, leaving 13 bases between. The CDR3 has 16 amino acids. Germline CDR1 reads LNHDA; CDR2 reads SQIVND (reference sequence). In DNA, the CDR3 is TGTGCCAGTAGTATAGGCAGGGACCCCTACTCCTACGAGCAGTACTTC. As protein: CASSIGRDPYSYEQYF.

The chain uses TRBV6-5 and TRBJ2-7; TRBD1 matches at 8 bases. This CDR3 has 14 residues. Per the germline V gene, CDR1 is MNHEY and CDR2 is SVGAGI. J gave up 2 bases and V 5 bases, and 5 bases lay outside the gene matches. As DNA, the CDR3 is TGTGCCAGCAGTCACGGACAGGGTCCCTACGAGCAGTACTTC. Protein: CASSHGQGPYEQYF.

The chain uses TRBV19 and TRBJ2-7; D perhaps matches TRBD1 (6 bases). The V and J ends lost 5 bases and 3 bases respectively, with 8 bases between them. This CDR3 region has 12 residues. Germline V gives CDR1 LNHDA, CDR2 SQIVND (reference sequence). CDR3 residues: CASSPDSYEQYF. CDR3 sequence (DNA): TGTGCCAGTAGTCCGGACAGCTACGAGCAGTACTTC.

V is TRBV29-1 and J is TRBJ2-1, with D possibly matching TRBD2 (5 bases). In germline, CDR1 is SQVTM, CDR2 ANQGSEA. The CDR3 has 13 amino acids. V was pared by 0 bases and J by 7 bases, with 10 bases between. Here the CDR3 reads CSVEDLSGNEQFF. DNA of the CDR3: TGCAGCGTTGAAGATCTGTCGGGGAATGAGCAGTTCTTC.

The chain uses TRBV7-2 and TRBJ1-5, with D perhaps matching TRBD1 (5 bases). CDR3 size: 14 residues. Germline V gene sequence: CDR1 SGHTA, CDR2 FQGNSA. With 5 bases removed from V and 4 bases from J, the gap between germline ends came to 12 bases. The CDR3 nucleotides read TGTGCCAGCAGCCGTCCCGGGGGGAATCAGCCCCAGCATTTT. Protein sequence: CASSRPGGNQPQHF.

J is TRBJ2-1 and V is TRBV28; 7 nucleotides agree with TRBD2. Trimming cost V 5 bases and J 1 base; bases outside gene matches: 8. CDR1 and CDR2 from the germline V gene are MDHEN and SYDVKM. This CDR3 is built from 16 residues. CDR3 loop: CASSPRTSASYNEQFF. DNA for the CDR3: TGTGCCAGCAGTCCGCGAACTAGCGCGTCCTACAATGAGCAGTTCTTC.

The CDR3 loop is CASSPKREGGSTDTQYF. CDR3 sequence (DNA): TGTGCCAGCAGCCCAAAACGGGAAGGGGGTAGCACAGATACGCAGTATTTT. The chain recombines TRBV7-2 with TRBJ2-3; D may be TRBD1 (6 bases). This CDR3 has 17 residues. With 5 bases removed from V and 0 bases from J, the gap between germline ends came to 18 bases. The germline gives CDR1 SGHTA, CDR2 FQGNSA.

This chain uses TRBV5-1 with TRBJ1-2, with TRBD1 as a possible D gene (6 bases). CDR3 size: 13 residues. The germline V and J ends were trimmed by 7 bases and 5 bases, with 15 bases remaining between them. The germline V gene encodes CDR1 SGHRS and CDR2 YFSETQ. CDR3 DNA sequence: TGCGCCAGCGGAGCGCTACAGGGATATGGCTACACCTTC. Protein: CASGALQGYGYTF.

This clone was found a few times. This chain uses TRBV27 with TRBJ2-1; no definite D call. V was shortened by 6 bases and J by 6 bases, with 21 bases between the two germline ends. The CDR3 totals 16 residues. In germline, CDR1 is MNHEY, CDR2 SMNVEV (reference sequence). The CDR3 reads CASSPGPNSPPNEQFF. Written as DNA, the CDR3 is TGTGCCAGCAGCCCCGGACCCAACTCCCCTCCCAATGAGCAGTTCTTC.

This clone has more than one count but fewer than ten. V and J are TRBV30 and TRBJ2-2; D might be TRBD1 (6 bases). The V gene's germline CDR1 is GTSNPN and CDR2 SVGIG (reference sequence). CDR3 length: 15 amino acids. Trimming took 5 bases from V and 2 from J, leaving 15 bases between them. Here the CDR3 reads CAWLRGGFNTGELFF. The CDR3 DNA sequence: TGTGCCTGGTTACGAGGGGGTTTCAACACCGGGGAGCTGTTTTTT.

J is TRBJ2-1 and V is TRBV7-9; D unclear. Trimming took off 3 bases at V and 7 bases at J, with 7 bases between the two ends. Germline lookup yields CDR1 SEHNR and CDR2 FQNEAQ (reference sequence). This CDR3 contains 12 residues. In nucleotides, the CDR3 is TGTGCCAGCAGCTTTTCAGGTAATGAGCAGTTCTTC. The encoded protein is CASSFSGNEQFF. Full variable domain (rest looked up from reference TRBV7-9 and TRBJ2-1): DTGVSQNPRHKITKRGQNVTFRCDPISEHNRLYWYRQTLGQGPEFLTYFQNEAQLEKSRLLSDRFSAERPKGSFSTLEIQRTEQGDSAMYLCASSFSGNEQFFGPGTRLTVL.

V is TRBV29-1 and J is TRBJ1-4; D uncertain. The CDR3 runs 12 residues. Germline V CDR1 and CDR2: SQVTM, ANQGSEA. V was shortened by 1 base and J by 5 bases, with 5 bases between the two germline ends. CDR3 sequence reads: CSVEGGNEKLFF. The CDR3 coding sequence is TGCAGCGTTGAAGGTGGAAATGAAAAACTGTTTTTT.

The chain couples TRBV7-9 to TRBJ1-2, with TRBD1 matching over 9 bases. CDR1 is SEHNR and CDR2 is FQNEAQ in the germline V gene (reference sequence). The V and J ends lost 5 bases and 8 bases, in that order; junction bases with no gene match: 6. This CDR3 is 13 amino acids long. This chain's CDR3 is CASSPGTGKGYTF. Written as DNA, the CDR3 is TGTGCCAGCAGCCCCGGGACAGGGAAGGGCTACACCTTC.